This section outlines one T cell receptor beta chain sequence together with its context. Original methodology: Estimated nucleated cell counts came from reference gene primer amplification. Sequenced by immunoSEQ multiplex PCR; TCRdb stores in-frame clones only, minus some. From that table come the V and J calls and clone size; the DNA was used to work out D and trimming. The table records 300,000 to 400,000 clones, over 90% of them present only once. The CDR3 has 14 amino acids. Germline-derived CDR1 and CDR2 are SNHLY and FYNNEI. Trimming took off 4 bases at V and 6 bases at J, with 13 bases between the two ends. This entry comes from a study of blood T cell repertoires in COVID-19. Background on the study: Sample material is recorded as cDNA or gDNA derived from T cells, B-cell-depleted T cells, or PBMCs.

Recruits, aged roughly 18 to 89 years, lived in about two dozen US areas. Self-reported history from a screening survey and questionnaire set each donor's cohort. Material for sequencing was PBMCs or T cells enriched from blood (not recorded which). The receptor's source is a woman in her twenties or thirties who had been exposed to COVID-19. The gene calls are TRBV2 and TRBJ2-1; tentatively, D is TRBD2 (6 bases). The CDR3 here is CASSVIRGGNEQFF. The CDR3 DNA sequence: TGTGCCAGCAGTGTCATAAGGGGAGGCAATGAGCAGTTCTTC.